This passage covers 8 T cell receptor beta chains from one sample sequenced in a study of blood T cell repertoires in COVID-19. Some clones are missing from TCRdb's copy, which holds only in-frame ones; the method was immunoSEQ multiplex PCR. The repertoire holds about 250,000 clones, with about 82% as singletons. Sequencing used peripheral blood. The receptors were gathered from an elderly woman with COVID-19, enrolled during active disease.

This chain's CDR3 is CALGQPKYEQYF. CDR3 coding DNA: TGTGCCCTGGGACAGCCCAAATACGAGCAGTACTTC. The gene calls are TRBV28 and TRBJ2-7, with 7 bases lining up with TRBD1. The CDR3 is 12 residues long. CDR1 is MDHEN and CDR2 is SYDVKM in the germline V gene. The V segment lost 11 bases and the J segment 4 bases; nucleotides outside the gene matches: 8.

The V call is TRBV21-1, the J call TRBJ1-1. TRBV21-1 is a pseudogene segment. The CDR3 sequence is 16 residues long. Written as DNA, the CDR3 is TGTGCCAGCAGGAAAGCGAGGGCCGAAGGGAACACTGAAGCTTTCTTT. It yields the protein CASRKARAEGNTEAFF.

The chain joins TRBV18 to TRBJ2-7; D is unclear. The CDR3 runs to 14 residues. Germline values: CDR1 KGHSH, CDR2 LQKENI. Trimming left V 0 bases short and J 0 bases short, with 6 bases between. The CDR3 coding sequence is TGTGCCAGCTCACCACCGGGCTTCTCCTACGAGCAGTACGTC. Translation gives CASSPPGFSYEQYV.

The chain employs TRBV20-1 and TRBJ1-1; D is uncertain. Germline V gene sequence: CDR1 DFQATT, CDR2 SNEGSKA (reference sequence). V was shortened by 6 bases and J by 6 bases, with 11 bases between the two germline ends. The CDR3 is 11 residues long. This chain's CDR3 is CSASRHPEAFF. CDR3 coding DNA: TGCAGTGCCTCGAGACACCCTGAAGCTTTCTTT.

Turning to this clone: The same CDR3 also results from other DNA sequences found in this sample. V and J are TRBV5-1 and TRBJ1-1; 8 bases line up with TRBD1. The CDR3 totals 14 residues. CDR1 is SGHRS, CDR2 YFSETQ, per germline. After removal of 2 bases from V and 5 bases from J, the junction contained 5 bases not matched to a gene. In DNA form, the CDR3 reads TGCGCCAGCAGCTTTGGACAGGGCGGGACTGAAGCTTTCTTT. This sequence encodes CASSFGQGGTEAFF.

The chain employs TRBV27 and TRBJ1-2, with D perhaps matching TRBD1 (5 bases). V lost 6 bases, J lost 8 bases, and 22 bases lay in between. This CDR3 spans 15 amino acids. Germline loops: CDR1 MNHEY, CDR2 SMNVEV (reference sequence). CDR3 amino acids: CASSPHPQGIGGYTF. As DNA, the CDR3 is TGTGCCAGCAGCCCACACCCTCAGGGCATAGGAGGCTACACCTTC.

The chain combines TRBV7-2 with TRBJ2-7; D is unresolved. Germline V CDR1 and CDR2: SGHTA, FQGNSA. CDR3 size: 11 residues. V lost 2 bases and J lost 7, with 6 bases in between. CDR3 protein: CASSLTGEQYF. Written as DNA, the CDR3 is TGTGCCAGCAGCTTAACCGGTGAGCAGTACTTC.

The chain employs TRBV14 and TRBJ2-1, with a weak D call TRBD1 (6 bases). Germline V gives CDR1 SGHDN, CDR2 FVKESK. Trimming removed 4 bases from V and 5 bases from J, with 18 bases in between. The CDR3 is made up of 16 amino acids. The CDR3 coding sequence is TGTGCCAGCAGCCGCCGGGGAGTGACAGGCGACAATGAGCAGTTCTTC. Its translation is CASSRRGVTGDNEQFF.